Reported below is one T cell receptor (beta chain). Sequencing was performed with immunoSEQ multiplex PCR; in TCRdb, only in-frame clones are kept and a portion is missing. The sample carries 50,000 to 75,000 clones, about nine tenths recorded once. The data are from a study of blood T cell repertoires in COVID-19. V gave up 2 bases and J gave up 5 bases; unmatched junction bases: 2. The CDR3 is 15 amino acids. Germline V lookup: CDR1 SNHLY, CDR2 FYNNEI. The receptor was derived from a woman in her forties or fifties with active or convalescent COVID-19. V is TRBV2 and J is TRBJ2-1, with 11 nucleotides matching TRBD2. Material: peripheral blood. CDR3 in DNA: TGTGCCAGCAGTGAAAGTAGCGGGGGGGACAATGAGCAGTTCTTC. Residues: CASSESSGGDNEQFF.